A selection of T cell receptor beta chains follows, all from one sample in a study of blood T cell repertoires in COVID-19. Sequenced by immunoSEQ multiplex PCR; TCRdb stores in-frame clones only, minus some. The table includes 40,000 to 45,000 clones, 90% to 95% detected once. Sequencing was done on a sample of peripheral blood. These receptors all stem from a human donor in a cohort sampled during active COVID-19. The conserved cysteine and the conserved F or W are not part of the CDR3 here.

V gene	J gene	CDR3 protein
TRBV13	TRBJ2-1	ASSLSPPGRLSYNEQF
TRBV6-2/TRBV6-3	TRBJ1-6	ASSYSGQTNSPLH
TRBV12-3/TRBV12-4	TRBJ2-7	ASSQTSYEQY
TRBV6-4	TRBJ2-6	ASSDTGSGANVLT
TRBV3-1/TRBV3-2	TRBJ2-6	ASSQTRTASNSGANVLT
TRBV10-3	TRBJ2-3	AIGTDNTDTQY
TRBV29-1	TRBJ2-2	SVGEGADTGELF
TRBV30	TRBJ1-2	AWSVLRTGGYGYT
TRBV13	TRBJ2-7	ASSATGSYEQY
TRBV30	TRBJ2-7	AWSRRGYEQY
TRBV29-1	TRBJ1-3	SARQSSGNTIY
TRBV10-3	TRBJ2-3	AISPTADTQY
TRBV3-1/TRBV3-2	TRBJ2-1	ASSQGTSGEQF
TRBV30	TRBJ1-2	AWRGWRTGLFSGYT
TRBV5-1	TRBJ1-2	ASRPRDRGFFGYT
TRBV3-1/TRBV3-2	TRBJ2-7	ASSPRRSPSEQY
TRBV30	TRBJ1-4	AWKPPETVTNEKLF
TRBV19	TRBJ2-1	ASSPLGGASYNEQF
TRBV7-6	TRBJ2-7	ASSWGQSYEQY
TRBV27	TRBJ2-2	ASRLGTSSNTGELF
TRBV7-2	TRBJ2-1	ASSLWYGEQF
TRBV3-1/TRBV3-2	TRBJ2-3	ASSQANSNPGQGSTDTQY
TRBV28	TRBJ1-2	ASRATGLNYGYT
TRBV6-1	TRBJ2-7	ASRESYGTRGAGSSYEQY
TRBV4-2	TRBJ2-1	ASSQGTSGTLNEQF
TRBV29-1	TRBJ2-7	SVSGSYEQY
TRBV5-1	TRBJ2-2	ASGREYGGELF
TRBV4-2	TRBJ1-1	ASSQTMNTEAF
TRBV11-2	TRBJ2-3	ASSPGTPTDTQY
TRBV5-1	TRBJ2-1	ASSLGASWNPVDNEQF
TRBV14	TRBJ2-1	ASSQGSGGAYNEQF
TRBV27	TRBJ2-7	ASSLSGGFAYEQY
TRBV21-1	TRBJ1-1	ASSIKDRENTEAF
TRBV2	TRBJ1-4	ASSGQFYATNEKLF
TRBV10-3	TRBJ2-1	AISESGQGPYNEQF
TRBV7-8	TRBJ2-1	ASSLRNSGRYNEQF
TRBV24-1	TRBJ2-3	ATEDRHTDTQY
TRBV9	TRBJ1-1	ASSVVPDRGIEAF
TRBV27	TRBJ1-3	ASSYTGTGRINTIY
TRBV11-2	TRBJ1-2	ASSLSGYGYT
TRBV5-1	TRBJ2-1	ASSLAGGTYNEQF